This T cell receptor beta chain was retrieved from a study of blood T cell repertoires in COVID-19. Whole-study context: The samples span acute and convalescent COVID-19 from the United States, Italy and Spain. Sources were T cells, B-cell-depleted T cells, or PBMCs; the material itself was cDNA or gDNA.

Methods used by the authors: From reference gene primer amplification, estimates of nucleated cell counts were derived. Method: immunoSEQ multiplex PCR; TCRdb's copy keeps in-frame clones and lacks some. V, J and clone size derive from that table, while D and trimming were established from the DNA sequence. The table includes around 270,000 clones, approximately 86% detected once. Germline CDR1 reads SQVTM; CDR2 reads ANQGSEA. The length of the CDR3 is 13 residues. The J segment lost 6 bases and the V segment lost 4 bases, leaving 5 bases of the junction unmatched. This TCR derives from a man aged 25 to 40 with active or convalescent COVID-19. The chain carries TRBV29-1 and TRBJ2-7; 11 bases are a match to TRBD1. Specimen: peripheral blood. The CDR3 is CSVVGQGAGEQYF. CDR3 coding DNA: TGCAGCGTTGTAGGACAGGGGGCGGGCGAGCAGTACTTC.